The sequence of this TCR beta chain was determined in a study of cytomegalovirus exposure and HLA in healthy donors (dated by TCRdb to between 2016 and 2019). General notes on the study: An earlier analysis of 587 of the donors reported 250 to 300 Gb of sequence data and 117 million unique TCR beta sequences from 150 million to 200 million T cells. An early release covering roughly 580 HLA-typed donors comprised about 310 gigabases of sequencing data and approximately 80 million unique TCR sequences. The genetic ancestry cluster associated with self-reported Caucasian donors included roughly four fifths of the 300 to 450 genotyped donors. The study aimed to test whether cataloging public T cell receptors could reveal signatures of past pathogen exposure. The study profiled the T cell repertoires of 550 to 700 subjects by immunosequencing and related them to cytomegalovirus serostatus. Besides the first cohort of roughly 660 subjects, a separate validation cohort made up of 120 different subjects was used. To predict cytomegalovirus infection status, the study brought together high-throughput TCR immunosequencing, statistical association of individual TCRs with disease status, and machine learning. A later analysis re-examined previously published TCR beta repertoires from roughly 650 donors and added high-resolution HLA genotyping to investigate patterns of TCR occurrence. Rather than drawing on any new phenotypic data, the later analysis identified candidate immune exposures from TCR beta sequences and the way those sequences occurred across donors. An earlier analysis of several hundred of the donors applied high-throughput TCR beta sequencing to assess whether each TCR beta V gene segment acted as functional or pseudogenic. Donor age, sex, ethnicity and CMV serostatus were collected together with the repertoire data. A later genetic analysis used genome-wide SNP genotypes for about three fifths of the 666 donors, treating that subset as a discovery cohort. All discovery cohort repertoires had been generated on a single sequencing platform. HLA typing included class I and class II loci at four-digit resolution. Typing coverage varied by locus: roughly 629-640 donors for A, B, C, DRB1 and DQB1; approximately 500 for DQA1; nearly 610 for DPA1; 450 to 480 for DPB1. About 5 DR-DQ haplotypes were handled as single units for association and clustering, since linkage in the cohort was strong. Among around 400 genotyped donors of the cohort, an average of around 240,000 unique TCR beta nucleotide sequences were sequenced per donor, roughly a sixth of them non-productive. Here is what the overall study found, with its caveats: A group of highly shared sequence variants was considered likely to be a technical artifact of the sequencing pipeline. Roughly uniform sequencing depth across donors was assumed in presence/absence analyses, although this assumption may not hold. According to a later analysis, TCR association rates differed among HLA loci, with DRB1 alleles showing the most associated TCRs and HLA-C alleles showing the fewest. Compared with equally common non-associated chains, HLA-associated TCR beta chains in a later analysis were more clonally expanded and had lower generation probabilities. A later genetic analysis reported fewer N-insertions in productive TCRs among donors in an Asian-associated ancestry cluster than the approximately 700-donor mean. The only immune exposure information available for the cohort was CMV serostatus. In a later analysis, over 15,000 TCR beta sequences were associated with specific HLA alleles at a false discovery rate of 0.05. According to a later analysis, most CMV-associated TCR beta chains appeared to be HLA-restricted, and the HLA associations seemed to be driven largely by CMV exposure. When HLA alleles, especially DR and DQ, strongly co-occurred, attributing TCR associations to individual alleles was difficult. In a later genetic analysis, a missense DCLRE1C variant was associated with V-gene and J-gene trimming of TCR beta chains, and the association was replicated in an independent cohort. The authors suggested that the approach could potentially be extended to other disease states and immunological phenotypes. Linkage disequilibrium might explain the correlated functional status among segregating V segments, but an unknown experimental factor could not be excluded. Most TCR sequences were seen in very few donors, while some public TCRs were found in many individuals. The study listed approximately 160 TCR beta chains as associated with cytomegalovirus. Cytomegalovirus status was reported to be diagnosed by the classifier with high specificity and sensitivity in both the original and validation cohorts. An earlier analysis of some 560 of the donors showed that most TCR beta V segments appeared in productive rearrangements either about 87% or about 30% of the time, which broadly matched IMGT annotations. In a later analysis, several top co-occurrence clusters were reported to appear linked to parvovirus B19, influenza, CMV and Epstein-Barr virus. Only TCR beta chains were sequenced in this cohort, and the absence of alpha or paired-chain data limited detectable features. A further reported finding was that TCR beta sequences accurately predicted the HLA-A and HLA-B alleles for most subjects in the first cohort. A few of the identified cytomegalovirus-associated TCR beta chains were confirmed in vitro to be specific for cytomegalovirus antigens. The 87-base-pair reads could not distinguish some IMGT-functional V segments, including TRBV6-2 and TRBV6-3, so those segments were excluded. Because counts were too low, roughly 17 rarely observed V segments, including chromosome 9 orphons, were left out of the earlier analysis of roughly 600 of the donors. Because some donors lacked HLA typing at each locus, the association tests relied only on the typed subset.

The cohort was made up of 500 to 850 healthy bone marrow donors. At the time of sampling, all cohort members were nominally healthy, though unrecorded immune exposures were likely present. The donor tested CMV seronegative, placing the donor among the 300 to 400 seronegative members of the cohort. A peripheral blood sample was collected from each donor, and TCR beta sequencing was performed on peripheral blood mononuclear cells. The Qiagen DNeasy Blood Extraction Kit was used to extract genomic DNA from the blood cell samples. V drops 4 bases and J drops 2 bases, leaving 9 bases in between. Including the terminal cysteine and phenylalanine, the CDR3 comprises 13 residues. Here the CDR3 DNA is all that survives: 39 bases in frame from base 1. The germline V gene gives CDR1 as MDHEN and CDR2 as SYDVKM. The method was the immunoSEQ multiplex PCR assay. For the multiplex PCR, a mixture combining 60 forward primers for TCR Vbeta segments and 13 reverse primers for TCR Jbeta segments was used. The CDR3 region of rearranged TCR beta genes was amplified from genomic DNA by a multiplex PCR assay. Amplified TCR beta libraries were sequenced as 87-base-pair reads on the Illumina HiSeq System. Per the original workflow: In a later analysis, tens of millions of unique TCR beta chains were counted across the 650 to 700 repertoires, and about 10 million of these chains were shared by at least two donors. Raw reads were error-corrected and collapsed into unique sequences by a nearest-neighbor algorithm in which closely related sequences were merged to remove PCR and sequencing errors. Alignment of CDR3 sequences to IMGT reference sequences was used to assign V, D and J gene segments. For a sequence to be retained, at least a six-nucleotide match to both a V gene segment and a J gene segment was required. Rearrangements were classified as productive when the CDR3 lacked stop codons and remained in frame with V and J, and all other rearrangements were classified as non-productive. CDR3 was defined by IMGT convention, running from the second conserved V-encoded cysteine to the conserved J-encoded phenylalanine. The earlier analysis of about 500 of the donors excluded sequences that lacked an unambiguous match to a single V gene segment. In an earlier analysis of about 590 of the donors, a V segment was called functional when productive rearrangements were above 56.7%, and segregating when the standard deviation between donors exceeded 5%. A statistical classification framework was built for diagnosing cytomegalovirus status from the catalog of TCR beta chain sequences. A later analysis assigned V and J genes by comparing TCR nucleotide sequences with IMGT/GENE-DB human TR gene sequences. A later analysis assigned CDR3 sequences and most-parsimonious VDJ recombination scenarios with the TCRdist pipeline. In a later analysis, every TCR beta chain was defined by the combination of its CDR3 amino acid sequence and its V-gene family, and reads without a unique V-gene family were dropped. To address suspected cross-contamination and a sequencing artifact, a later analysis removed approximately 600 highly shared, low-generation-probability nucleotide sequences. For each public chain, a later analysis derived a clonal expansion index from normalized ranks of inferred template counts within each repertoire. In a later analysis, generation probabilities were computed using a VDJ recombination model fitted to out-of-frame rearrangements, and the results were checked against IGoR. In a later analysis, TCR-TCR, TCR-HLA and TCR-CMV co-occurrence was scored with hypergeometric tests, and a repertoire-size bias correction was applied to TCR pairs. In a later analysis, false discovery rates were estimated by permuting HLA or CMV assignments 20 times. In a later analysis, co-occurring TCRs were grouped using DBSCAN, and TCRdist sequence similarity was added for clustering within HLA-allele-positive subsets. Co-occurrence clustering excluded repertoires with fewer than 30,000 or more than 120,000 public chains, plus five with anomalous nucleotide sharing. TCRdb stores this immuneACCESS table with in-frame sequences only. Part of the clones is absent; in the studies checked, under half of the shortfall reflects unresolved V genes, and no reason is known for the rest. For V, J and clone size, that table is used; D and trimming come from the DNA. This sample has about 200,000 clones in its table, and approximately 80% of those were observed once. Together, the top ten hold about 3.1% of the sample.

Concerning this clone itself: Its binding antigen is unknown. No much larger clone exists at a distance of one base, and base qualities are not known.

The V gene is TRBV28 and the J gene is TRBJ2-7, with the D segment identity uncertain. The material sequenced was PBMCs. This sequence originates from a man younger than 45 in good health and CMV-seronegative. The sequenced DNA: TGTGCCAGCAGTTCCCTGCACACCTACGAGCAGTACTTC. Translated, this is CASSSLHTYEQYF.